The 22 T cell receptor beta chains reported below all come from one sample, sequenced in a study of blood T cells in healthy people across ages. The second PCR ran about 6 to 11 cycles with a sample-barcoded 5' primer and J-beta primers. TCRdb passed the 5' RACE reads through MiXCR, listing each CDR3 protein once. The sample holds over 1,500,000 distinct CDR3 sequences, about two fifths seen once. The sample was blood. The receptors derive from a human donor in good health.

V gene TRBV3-1 combines with J gene TRBJ2-1, with D perhaps being TRBD1 or TRBD2 (5 bases each). Germline V gene lookup returns CDR1 LGHDT and CDR2 YNNKEL (reference sequence). V was cut by 0 bases and J by 7 bases, with 19 bases left in between. The CDR3 runs to 17 residues. The CDR3 nucleotides read TGTGCCAGCAGCCAAGATTTGGGGCGGGTCCCCTGGAATGAGCAGTTCTTC. It specifies CASSQDLGRVPWNEQFF.

This CDR3 is CASSGSGQGKGTAFF. The CDR3, as DNA: TGTGCCAGCAGCGGAAGCGGACAGGGGAAAGGTACAGCTTTCTTT. This chain links TRBV7-9 with TRBJ1-1, with 9 bases identical to TRBD1. With V trimmed by 5 bases and J by 10 bases, 14 bases remained unmatched. CDR1 is SEHNR and CDR2 is FQNEAQ in the germline V gene (reference sequence). The CDR3 extends over 15 amino acids.

The chain links TRBV2 to TRBJ2-3; 8 nucleotides match TRBD2. Germline CDR1 and CDR2: SNHLY and FYNNEI. This CDR3 region has 15 residues. V gave up 6 bases and J gave up 3 bases; unmatched junction bases: 8. The CDR3 DNA reads as TGTGCCAGCAGACCCCTAGCGGGTCTAACAGATACGCAGTATTTT. As protein: CASRPLAGLTDTQYF.

The chain joins TRBV24-1 to TRBJ2-5; 8 nucleotides line up with TRBD2. The J segment lost 1 base and the V segment lost 4 bases, leaving 13 bases of the junction unmatched. Germline lookup yields CDR1 KGHDR and CDR2 SFDVKD. This CDR3 has 18 amino acids. The CDR3: CATSDPPGRGEAQETQYF. The CDR3 bases are TGTGCCACCAGTGACCCTCCCGGGAGGGGGGAGGCCCAAGAGACCCAGTACTTC.

The gene calls are TRBV9 and TRBJ2-5; 11 bases agree with TRBD2. After removal of 3 bases from V and 5 bases from J, the junction contained 3 bases not matched to a gene. The CDR3 extends over 14 amino acids. CDR1 and CDR2 from the germline V gene are SGDLS and YYNGEE. CDR3: CASSDIAGGETQYF. CDR3 bases: TGTGCCAGCAGCGACATAGCGGGGGGGGAGACCCAGTACTTC.

The CDR3, as DNA: TGTGCCAGCAGTGTTTTAGGGGTTAGTGGCTACACCTTC. Its protein is CASSVLGVSGYTF. This chain joins TRBV12-3 or TRBV12-4 and TRBJ1-2; tentatively, D is TRBD1 (5 bases). V lost 5 bases and J lost 7, with 14 bases in between. CDR3 length: 13 amino acids.

This rearrangement joins TRBV20-1 to TRBJ2-3; D is unclear. Germline assignment: CDR1 DFQATT and CDR2 SNEGSKA (reference sequence). This CDR3 is 13 amino acids long. V lost 3 bases to trimming and J lost 2 bases, with 9 bases between them. The CDR3 spells CSARASHTDTQYF. The CDR3 DNA follows: TGCAGTGCTAGGGCCAGCCACACAGATACGCAGTATTTT.

The chain recombines TRBV3-1 with TRBJ2-2, with D tentatively TRBD1 (5 bases). The CDR3 runs 14 residues. Trimming left V 2 bases short and J 5 bases short, with 9 bases between. Per germline, CDR1 LGHDT and CDR2 YNNKEL (reference sequence). CDR3 nucleotides: TGTGCCAGCAGCCAAAAGGGGTGGACCGGGGAGCTGTTTTTT. Amino acid sequence: CASSQKGWTGELFF.

V usage is TRBV9 and J usage is TRBJ1-2; 8 bases agree with TRBD1. This CDR3 spans 14 amino acids. Germline loops: CDR1 SGDLS, CDR2 YYNGEE. V gave up 0 bases and J gave up 5 bases; unmatched junction bases: 3. CDR3: CASSVERTGYGYTF. The CDR3 coding sequence is TGTGCCAGCAGCGTAGAAAGGACAGGGTATGGCTACACCTTC. Together with reference TRBV9 and TRBJ1-2, the CDR3 gives the full variable domain: DSGVTQTPKHLITATGQRVTLRCSPRSGDLSVYWYQQSLDQGLQFLIQYYNGEERAKGNILERFSAQQFPDLHSELNLSSLELGDSALYFCASSVERTGYGYTFGSGTRLTVV.

The rearrangement uses TRBV5-1 and TRBJ2-1; tentatively, D is TRBD1 (6 bases). V lost 3 bases and J lost 5, with 15 bases in between. Germline V gives CDR1 SGHRS, CDR2 YFSETQ. The CDR3 totals 15 residues. In DNA form, the CDR3 reads TGCGCCAGCAGCTGGGGGCCAGGATGGGACAATGAGCAGTTCTTC. Translation gives CASSWGPGWDNEQFF.

This clonotype has a handful of counts. At one end, the junction sequence differs from germline, possibly due to a read error. The chain joins TRBV7-2 to TRBJ2-1, with unresolved D. Germline lookup yields CDR1 SGHTA and CDR2 FQGNSA. This CDR3 is built from 13 residues. This CDR3 reads CASSLTLLNAQFF. The DNA for the CDR3 is TGTGCCAGCAGCCTGACCCTTCTCAATGCGCAGTTCTTC. Based on the CDR3 plus reference TRBV7-2 and TRBJ2-1, the full variable domain is GAGVSQSPSNKVTEKGKDVELRCDPISGHTALYWYRQSLGQGLEFLIYFQGNSAPDKSGLPSDRFSAERTGGSVSTLTIQRTQQEDSAVYLCASSLTLLNAQFFGPGTRLTVL.

The genes are TRBV7-2 and TRBJ1-2; D is unclear. The CDR3 extends over 16 amino acids. Germline V CDR1 and CDR2: SGHTA, FQGNSA. V was clipped by 2 bases and J by 8 bases, with 21 bases between them. In DNA, the CDR3 is TGTGCCAGCAGCTTACAGCGGACCTCTTCCTTCTCGGGCTACACCTTC. As protein: CASSLQRTSSFSGYTF.

This clonotype was observed at least ten times. The V and J genes are TRBV7-2 and TRBJ2-7; D is unclear. CDR3 length equals 14 residues. V was pared by 1 base and J by 2 bases, with 9 bases between. CDR1 SGHTA and CDR2 FQGNSA come from the germline V gene. CDR3 in amino acids: CASSLVLSTYEQYF. DNA for the CDR3: TGTGCCAGCAGCTTAGTGCTAAGTACCTACGAGCAGTACTTC.

The chain uses TRBV15 and TRBJ2-6; 11 positions match TRBD1. The junction had 4 bases not matched to a gene; V was cut back by 0 bases and J by 0 bases. Germline lookup yields CDR1 LNHNV and CDR2 YYDKDF (reference sequence). This CDR3 has 19 residues. Written as DNA, the CDR3 is TGTGCCACCAGCAGAGATGGGACAGGGGGAGTCTCTGGGGCCAACGTCCTGACTTTC. This sequence encodes CATSRDGTGGVSGANVLTF.

This clonotype came up many times. The junction and the germline gene differ at one end; a read error may be behind it. This chain links TRBV5-1 with TRBJ2-7, with TRBD1 matching over 9 bases. The CDR3 length is 14 residues. From germline, CDR1 is SGHRS and CDR2 YFSETQ. CDR3 amino acids: CASSPGQGLNEQYF. The CDR3, as DNA: TGTGCCAGCAGTCCGGGACAGGGACTGAACGAGCAGTACTTC.

The table lists this clonotype with a few counts. The germline gene is not matched at one end of the junction; a read error may be the cause. V usage is TRBV5-6 and J usage is TRBJ1-2; the D gene is possibly TRBD1 (5 bases). CDR3 size: 12 residues. Germline-derived CDR1 and CDR2 are SGHDT and YYEEEE. The CDR3 nucleotides read TGTGCCCGCAGCCGGGGGGACGGTGGCTACACCTTC. As protein: CARSRGDGGYTF.

This clonotype was picked up a small number of times. The chain joins TRBV7-9 to TRBJ1-2; D possibly corresponds to TRBD1 (5 bases). V lost 3 bases to trimming and J lost 4 bases, with 21 bases between them. The CDR3 covers 17 residues. Germline V gene data show CDR1 as SEHNR and CDR2 as FQNEAQ (reference sequence). CDR3 amino acids: CASSLGEEGGSTYGYTF. Here the CDR3 DNA reads TGTGCCAGCAGCTTGGGGGAGGAGGGTGGCTCTACCTATGGCTACACCTTC.

The chain links TRBV10-3 to TRBJ2-6; possibly TRBD1 for D (6 bases). This CDR3 is 16 amino acids long. CDR1 and CDR2 (germline): ENHRY, SYGVKD. V was shortened by 6 bases and J by 0 bases, with 12 bases between the two germline ends. The CDR3 sequence: CAIRGTRNSGANVLTF. In DNA, the CDR3 is TGTGCCATCAGGGGGACAAGGAACTCTGGGGCCAACGTCCTGACTTTC.

J is TRBJ1-1 and V is TRBV12-3 or TRBV12-4, with D possibly TRBD1 on 6 matching bases. This CDR3 has 14 residues. Trimming pared 5 bases from V and 4 bases from J, leaving 14 bases between. The CDR3 bases are TGTGCCAGCAGTCCCTTAGCCAGGGGCACTGAAGCTTTCTTT. Amino acid sequence: CASSPLARGTEAFF.

The chain carries TRBV5-4 and TRBJ2-3, with 9 bases that match TRBD2. Trimming cost V 6 bases and J 0 bases; bases outside gene matches: 11. The germline CDR1 and CDR2 sequences are SGHNT and YYREEE (reference sequence). The CDR3 is made up of 17 amino acids. CDR3 region: CASTLGLAGISTDTQYF. The DNA of the CDR3 is TGTGCCAGCACCCTGGGGCTAGCGGGAATTAGCACAGATACGCAGTATTTT.

This clonotype has more than one count but fewer than ten. V is TRBV20-1 and J is TRBJ2-1, with 12 positions matching TRBD2. The germline gives CDR1 DFQATT, CDR2 SNEGSKA (reference sequence). J lost 4 bases, V lost 6 bases, and 7 bases had no gene match. The length of the CDR3 is 15 residues. Here the CDR3 DNA reads TGCAGTGCCTTTCTCGGACTAGCGGGGTACAATGAGCAGTTCTTC. Residues: CSAFLGLAGYNEQFF.

J is TRBJ1-1 and V is TRBV7-8; no definite D call. The CDR3 runs 17 residues. Per germline, CDR1 SGHVS and CDR2 FQNEAQ. The V end was cut by 10 bases, the J end by 0 bases, with 24 bases between. CDR3 sequence: CATLPMRVSTMNTEAFF. DNA for the CDR3: TGTGCCACCCTCCCGATGAGGGTATCAACGATGAACACTGAAGCTTTCTTT.